The rows below give T cell receptor beta chains drawn from one sample of a study of brain T cells in children with intractable seizures. TCRdb's table, derived via immunoSEQ multiplex PCR, lists solely in-frame clones and lacks some. The table records about 340,000 clones, 93% of them present only once. The source material was peripheral blood, sampled 4 to 6 months after surgery. These receptors were taken from a boy younger than two with tuberous sclerosis and intractable seizures. Both conserved end residues are part of each CDR3. A D gene is named only where the DNA matches it firmly. A row's size may be missing; if present it is once, few, many or a size class.

clone_size | d_call | j_call | v_call | cdr3_nt | cdr3_aa
- | TRBD2 | TRBJ2-7 | TRBV11-2 | TGTGCCAGCAGCTTAGTGACCGGGACTAGCGGGAGGGCCTACGAGCAGTACTTC | CASSLVTGTSGRAYEQYF
- | - | TRBJ2-5 | TRBV6-5 | TGTGCCAGCAGTTACTCCGAGGGGACGGAGACCCAGTACTTC | CASSYSEGTETQYF
- | - | TRBJ2-7 | TRBV7-9 | TGTGCCAGCAGCTTACTAGGGAGCTCCTACGAGCAGTACTTC | CASSLLGSSYEQYF
- | TRBD1 | TRBJ1-4 | TRBV18 | TGTGCCAGCTCACTAGACAGGGGCGGTGGTGAAAAACTGTTTTTT | CASSLDRGGGEKLFF
- | - | TRBJ2-7 | TRBV30 | TGTGCCTGGAGTGGAGGGGGATACGAGCAGTACTTC | CAWSGGGYEQYF
once | TRBD1 | TRBJ1-1 | TRBV6-5 | TGTGCCAGCATAACCGGGACAGGGGCTTCTGAAGCTTTCTTT | CASITGTGASEAFF
- | TRBD1 | TRBJ1-6 | TRBV19 | TGTGCCAGTAGTCGGCCTCGACAGGGGACTAATTCACCCCTCCACTTT | CASSRPRQGTNSPLHF
- | TRBD1 | TRBJ2-1 | TRBV24-1 | TGTGCCACCAGTGGTCTTACCGGGACAGAAACCTACAATGAGCAGTTCTTC | CATSGLTGTETYNEQFF
- | TRBD1 | TRBJ1-3 | TRBV6-5 | TGTGCCAGCAGCCAGGGGGCGCTTGGAAACACCATATATTTT | CASSQGALGNTIYF
- | - | TRBJ1-1 | TRBV10-1 | TGCGCCAGCAGTGACGGACTCTCTGAAGCTTTCTTT | CASSDGLSEAFF
few | - | TRBJ2-7 | TRBV3-1/TRBV3-2 | TGTGCCAGCAGCCAAGTTGAGGCCCAGCAGTACTTC | CASSQVEAQQYF
- | - | TRBJ2-1 | TRBV5-1 | TGCGCCAGCAGCTTTTCGTTCGGGAATGAGCAGTTCTTC | CASSFSFGNEQFF
- | - | TRBJ1-5 | TRBV6-4 | TGTGCCAGCAGTGAGTGGAGGGATCAGCCCCAGCATTTT | CASSEWRDQPQHF
- | - | TRBJ1-1 | TRBV24-1 | TGTGCCACCAGGGATGACAGGAACACTGAAGCTTTCTTT | CATRDDRNTEAFF
once | - | TRBJ1-1 | TRBV19 | TGTGCCAGTAGTATAGACTGGGGTGGTAGCACTGAAGCTTTCTTT | CASSIDWGGSTEAFF
- | - | TRBJ1-1 | TRBV20-1 | TGCAGTGCTAGGGGGCGAACTGAAGCTTTCTTT | CSARGRTEAFF
- | TRBD1 | TRBJ1-1 | TRBV7-9 | TGTGCCAGCAGCTTGCGGACAGGGGTCCTTAACACTGAAGCTTTCTTT | CASSLRTGVLNTEAFF
once | TRBD1 | TRBJ2-7 | TRBV6-5 | TGTGCCAGCAGTCCCGACAGGGACATCAACGAGCAGTACTTC | CASSPDRDINEQYF
- | TRBD1 | TRBJ2-1 | TRBV13 | TGTGCCAGCAGCTTACAGGACAGGGGGTTCTACAATGAGCAGTTCTTC | CASSLQDRGFYNEQFF